The 19 T cell receptor beta chains reported below all come from one sample, sequenced in a study of cytomegalovirus exposure and HLA in healthy donors. The PCR contained 60 Vbeta and 13 Jbeta primers. Assay used: immunoSEQ multiplex PCR; TCRdb lists only in-frame clones, some missing. The sample carries about 42,000 clones, 50% to 55% recorded once. Sequencing used PBMCs. These TCRs come from a human donor in good health.

This rearrangement joins TRBV7-2 to TRBJ2-1, with 8 bases aligning to TRBD1. From germline, CDR1 is SGHTA and CDR2 FQGNSA. Unmatched junction bases numbered 9, after V lost 5 bases and J lost 3 bases. The CDR3 loop spans 16 amino acids. This CDR3 reads CASSPQGAGVYNEQFF. DNA for the CDR3: TGTGCCAGCAGCCCCCAGGGGGCTGGCGTCTACAATGAGCAGTTCTTC.

The genes are TRBV4-1 and TRBJ2-1, with a tentative D call TRBD1 (5 bases). Trimming left V 1 base short and J 0 bases short, with 13 bases between. There are 17 residues in the CDR3. CDR1 is MGHRA, CDR2 YSYEKL, per germline. CDR3 in DNA: TGCGCCAGCAGCCAAGTGGACATGGGCCTCTCCTACAATGAGCAGTTCTTC. The encoded protein is CASSQVDMGLSYNEQFF.

The chain couples TRBV6-6 to TRBJ1-5; tentative D call: TRBD1 (6 bases). The germline CDR1 and CDR2 sequences are MNHNY and SVGAGI (reference sequence). V gave up 2 bases and J gave up 4 bases, with 6 bases separating them. The CDR3 has 13 amino acids. CDR3 protein: CASSYQGNQPQHF. The CDR3 region has the DNA TGTGCCAGCAGTTACCAGGGGAATCAGCCCCAGCATTTT.

The gene calls are TRBV9 and TRBJ1-1; D is ambiguous. Trimming removed 5 bases from V and 0 bases from J, with 8 bases in between. From germline, CDR1 is SGDLS and CDR2 YYNGEE. The CDR3 length is 13 residues. CDR3 sequence (DNA): TGTGCCAGCAGGGCAAATGTGAACACTGAAGCTTTCTTT. This sequence encodes CASRANVNTEAFF.

The chain is built from TRBV25-1 and TRBJ1-2; 8 bases agree with TRBD1. V was pared by 6 bases and J by 5 bases, with 17 bases of the junction left unmatched. Germline CDR1 is MGHDK and CDR2 is SYGVNS. The CDR3 spans 17 residues. CDR3: CASSPPTNRGFSYGYTF. The CDR3 DNA follows: TGTGCCAGCAGCCCCCCAACGAACAGGGGGTTCTCGTATGGCTACACCTTC.

This chain joins TRBV7-2 and TRBJ2-7, with 11 positions matching TRBD1. This CDR3 comprises 15 residues. Germline V lookup: CDR1 SGHTA, CDR2 FQGNSA. Trimming at V came to 5 bases and at J to 6 bases, leaving 9 bases not matched to a gene. CDR3: CASSRSGQGGREQYF. CDR3 bases: TGTGCCAGCAGCCGCTCGGGACAGGGGGGTCGCGAGCAGTACTTC.

The chain links TRBV18 to TRBJ1-3; TRBD1 might be the D (6 bases). CDR3 size: 19 residues. Germline V CDR1 and CDR2: KGHSH, LQKENI. V was cut by 2 bases and J by 0 bases, with 20 bases left in between. The CDR3 loop reads CASSPIRDTYTSSGNTIYF. The CDR3 nucleotides are TGTGCCAGCTCACCAATTCGGGACACGTATACTTCCTCTGGAAACACCATATATTTT. Full variable domain (remainder filled in from reference TRBV18 and TRBJ1-3): NAGVMQNPRHLVRRRGQEARLRCSPMKGHSHVYWYRQLPEEGLKFMVYLQKENIIDESGMPKERFSAEFPKEGPSILRIQQVVRGDSAAYFCASSPIRDTYTSSGNTIYFGEGSWLTVV.

This clone was observed a handful of times. The chain couples TRBV4-2 to TRBJ2-3; 9 bases fit TRBD2. Looked up from germline, CDR1 is LGHNA and CDR2 is YNFKEQ. The CDR3 runs to 17 residues. Losses at the gene ends were 0 bases for V and 3 bases for J; bases not matched to a gene: 7. In DNA, the CDR3 is TGTGCCAGCAGCCAAGATCAGGCTAGCGGGATTACAGATACGCAGTATTTT. It is translated as CASSQDQASGITDTQYF.

V usage is TRBV2 and J usage is TRBJ1-1, with D unclear. The V end lost 6 bases, the J end lost 1 base, and 9 bases lay between the germline ends. Germline assignment: CDR1 SNHLY and CDR2 FYNNEI. The CDR3 runs to 13 residues. This CDR3 reads CASRAEGNTEAFF. The CDR3 DNA reads as TGTGCCAGCAGGGCAGAGGGGAACACTGAAGCTTTCTTT. Drawing the rest from reference TRBV2 and TRBJ1-1, the complete variable domain is EPEVTQTPSHQVTQMGQEVILRCVPISNHLYFYWYRQILGQKVEFLVSFYNNEISEKSEIFDDQFSVERPDGSNFTLKIRSTKLEDSAMYFCASRAEGNTEAFFGQGTRLTVV.

In its sample, this clone was seen once. V usage is TRBV6-1 and J usage is TRBJ1-2; 7 nucleotides align to TRBD1. The germline V gene encodes CDR1 MNHNS and CDR2 SASEGT. The V gene end was trimmed by 7 bases and the J gene end by 4 bases; junction bases not matched to a gene: 6. The CDR3 contains 13 residues. CDR3 bases: TGTGCCAGCAACAGGGGCGCAGCCTATGGCTACACCTTC. This gives the protein CASNRGAAYGYTF.

The chain links TRBV2 to TRBJ2-1; the D is unclear. Germline V gives CDR1 SNHLY, CDR2 FYNNEI. The CDR3 has 11 residues. V was shortened by 8 bases and J by 7 bases, with 9 bases between the two germline ends. As DNA, the CDR3 is TGTGCCAGCGACTCAGTAAATGAGCAGTTCTTC. Protein: CASDSVNEQFF. Full variable domain (missing parts from reference TRBV2 and TRBJ2-1): EPEVTQTPSHQVTQMGQEVILRCVPISNHLYFYWYRQILGQKVEFLVSFYNNEISEKSEIFDDQFSVERPDGSNFTLKIRSTKLEDSAMYFCASDSVNEQFFGPGTRLTVL.

This clone was picked up a small number of times. The J gene is TRBJ1-2, the V gene TRBV5-4; TRBD1 is a possible D gene (6 bases). CDR1 is SGHNT, CDR2 YYREEE, per germline (reference sequence). V lost 2 bases to trimming and J lost 3 bases, with 11 bases between them. The CDR3 length is 14 residues. The CDR3 bases are TGTGCCAGCAGCTTTAAGACAGGAGACTATGGCTACACCTTC. Its protein is CASSFKTGDYGYTF. Full variable domain (remainder filled in from reference TRBV5-4 and TRBJ1-2): ETGVTQSPTHLIKTRGQQVTLRCSSQSGHNTVSWYQQALGQGPQFIFQYYREEENGRGNFPPRFSGLQFPNYSSELNVNALELDDSALYLCASSFKTGDYGYTFGSGTRLTVV.

This clone has a handful of counts. At one end the junction does not follow the germline gene, possibly because of a read error. The CDR3 DNA reads as TGTGCCAGCAGAACCGGGGAGGGCTCCAACGAGCAGTACTTC. This codes for CASRTGEGSNEQYF. The J gene is TRBJ2-7, the V gene TRBV6-4; 7 bases line up with TRBD2. CDR3 length: 14 amino acids. Germline loops: CDR1 MRHNA, CDR2 SNTAGT.

This chain links TRBV7-9 with TRBJ1-3; D remains unclear. V was clipped by 6 bases and J by 2 bases, with 11 bases between them. Germline loops: CDR1 SEHNR, CDR2 FQNEAQ (reference sequence). CDR3 length: 14 amino acids. The CDR3: CASSLATTGNTIYF. In nucleotides, the CDR3 is TGTGCCAGCAGTTTGGCGACTACTGGAAACACCATATATTTT.

The chain joins TRBV7-2 to TRBJ2-7, with TRBD1 matching over 8 bases. There are 14 residues in the CDR3. J was trimmed by 6 bases and V by 4 bases; bases with no gene match: 8. CDR1 and CDR2 from the germline V gene are SGHTA and FQGNSA. CDR3 DNA: TGTGCCAGCAGCTCACGGACAGGGTTGGCCGAGCAGTACTTC. The encoded protein is CASSSRTGLAEQYF. The full variable domain, its missing parts supplied by reference TRBV7-2 and TRBJ2-7, is GAGVSQSPSNKVTEKGKDVELRCDPISGHTALYWYRQSLGQGLEFLIYFQGNSAPDKSGLPSDRFSAERTGGSVSTLTIQRTQQEDSAVYLCASSSRTGLAEQYFGPGTRLTVT.

V gene TRBV7-2 combines with J gene TRBJ1-1, with D maybe TRBD1 (6 bases). V lost 1 base and J lost 9, with 9 bases in between. CDR1 is SGHTA and CDR2 is FQGNSA in the germline V gene. The CDR3 extends over 12 amino acids. The CDR3 sequence is CASSLVTGKAFF. CDR3 in DNA: TGTGCCAGCAGCTTAGTAACAGGGAAAGCTTTCTTT. Supplemented by reference TRBV7-2 and TRBJ1-1, the full variable domain reads GAGVSQSPSNKVTEKGKDVELRCDPISGHTALYWYRQSLGQGLEFLIYFQGNSAPDKSGLPSDRFSAERTGGSVSTLTIQRTQQEDSAVYLCASSLVTGKAFFGQGTRLTVV.

The chain employs TRBV7-2 and TRBJ2-7; 9 nucleotides line up with TRBD1. Germline lookup yields CDR1 SGHTA and CDR2 FQGNSA. The CDR3 contains 14 residues. The ends lost 1 base at V and 5 bases at J; junction bases unmatched: 3. CDR3 amino acids: CASSLGGTGHEQYF. DNA of the CDR3: TGTGCCAGCAGCTTAGGTGGGACAGGGCACGAGCAGTACTTC.

This clone was found a few times. The chain carries TRBV11-3 and TRBJ2-1, with 8 bases aligning to TRBD2. The CDR3 runs to 15 residues. CDR1 is SGHNT, CDR2 YENEEA, per germline. V lost 5 bases and J lost 4; bases outside the gene matches: 7. The DNA of the CDR3 is TGTGCCAGCAGCCCCCAGTCTAGCGGGTACAATGAGCAGTTCTTC. It encodes CASSPQSSGYNEQFF. Full variable domain (rest looked up from reference TRBV11-3 and TRBJ2-1): EAGVVQSPRYKIIEKKQPVAFWCNPISGHNTLYWYLQNLGQGPELLIRYENEEAVDDSQLPKDRFSAERLKGVDSTLKIQPAELGDSAVYLCASSPQSSGYNEQFFGPGTRLTVL.

This clone was recorded only once. This sequence joins TRBV11-2 and TRBJ2-5, with 8 bases identical to TRBD2. Germline values: CDR1 SGHAT, CDR2 FQNNGV. The ends lost 3 bases at V and 6 bases at J; junction bases unmatched: 9. CDR3 size: 15 residues. The CDR3 DNA sequence: TGTGCCAGCAGCTTTTCAGCCGGGGGGGGACAGACCCAGTACTTC. Its protein is CASSFSAGGGQTQYF.